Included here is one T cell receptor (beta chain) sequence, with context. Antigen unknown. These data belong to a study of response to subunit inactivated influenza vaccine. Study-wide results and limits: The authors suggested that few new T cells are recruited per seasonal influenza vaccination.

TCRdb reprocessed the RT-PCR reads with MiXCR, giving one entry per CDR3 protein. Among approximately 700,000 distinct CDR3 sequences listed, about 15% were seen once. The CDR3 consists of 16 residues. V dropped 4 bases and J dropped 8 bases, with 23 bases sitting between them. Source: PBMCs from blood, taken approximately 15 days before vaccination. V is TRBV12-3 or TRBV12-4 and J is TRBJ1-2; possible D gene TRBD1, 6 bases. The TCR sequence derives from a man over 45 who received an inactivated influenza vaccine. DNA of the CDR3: TGTGCCAGCAGTTACCTAATCTGGACAGCGGCCGGGGGCTACACCTTC. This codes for CASSYLIWTAAGGYTF.